This T cell receptor beta chain is drawn from a study of spatial heterogeneity in lung cancer. CDR3 length: 16 amino acids. J gave up 6 bases and V 4 bases, and 11 bases lay outside the gene matches. Germline CDR1 SGHVS, CDR2 FNYEAQ. TCRdb re-called the 5' RACE reads through MiXCR, storing one row per CDR3 protein. The sample lists 35,000 to 50,000 distinct CDR3 sequences, about 22% occurring once. The time point is: blood at routine non-recurrence follow-up after resection. The clonotype originates from a female donor with early-stage non-small cell lung cancer. Sequenced material: PBMCs, taken at follow-up. The genes are TRBV7-6 and TRBJ1-1, with TRBD1 matching over 10 bases. The DNA of the CDR3 is TGTGCCAGCAGCTCTATAGGGGGACAGGGGATCGCTGAAGCTTTCTTT. Amino acid sequence: CASSSIGGQGIAEAFF.